A single sample gave rise to the 2 T cell receptor beta chains below, sequenced in a study of tumor-infiltrating lymphocytes in primary liver carcinoma. The authors made TCR beta cDNA from around 500 ng total RNA with a constant-region primer. What produced the TCR beta libraries was three nested multiplex PCR rounds using slightly modified ARM-PCR. For 10 cycles apiece, the opening two PCR rounds ran with TRBV1-TRBV30 forward primers and a C-beta reverse primer. TCRdb independently ran MiXCR on the multiplex PCR reads; one entry per CDR3 protein. The sample gives tens of thousands of distinct CDR3 sequences, 60% to 80% of which show up once; about 31% is in the top ten. Unsorted bulk tissue of about 20-30 mg yielded co-extracted RNA and DNA. Sequenced input: liver tumor tissue from sampling region 5. Subset specified: tumor region T5, tumor centre. These TCRs come from a woman aged 25 to 39 with primary liver carcinoma and hepatitis B virus infection.

CDR3: CSVRGGPNTGGLFF. In nucleotides, the CDR3 is TGCAGCGTCAGAGGGGGCCCTAACACCGGTGGGCTGTTTTTT. V gene TRBV29-1 combines with J gene TRBJ2-2, with 7 bases matching TRBD1. Trimming removed 6 bases from V and 13 bases from J; junction bases left unmatched: 17. The CDR3 has 14 residues. Looked up from germline, CDR1 is SQVTM and CDR2 is ANQGSEA.

The chain couples TRBV6-6 to TRBJ1-5; D not certain. From germline, CDR1 is MNHNY and CDR2 SVGAGI (reference sequence). This CDR3 contains 12 residues. CDR3 bases: TGTGGCAACGGACGGACTAATCAGCCCCAGCATTTT. It specifies CGNGRTNQPQHF.